The clone carrying this T cell receptor (beta chain) has only one observation. The sample belongs to a study of T cells in Graves' hyperthyroidism and ophthalmopathy. Amplified regions were TCR beta CDR3 sequences from RNA transcripts. Researchers ran a first-round RT-PCR on the TCR CDR3 using the HTBI primer set. From the multiplex PCR reads, TCRdb called clonotypes with MiXCR, one entry per CDR3 protein. Among 600,000 to 800,000 distinct CDR3 sequences listed, approximately 36% were seen once. This CDR3 is built from 14 residues. Trimming shortened V by 0 bases and J by 4 bases, and 10 bases separated the two germline ends. Germline V gene lookup returns CDR1 DFQATT and CDR2 SNEGSKA (reference sequence).

The specimen was blood. The source is a woman in her 40s with Graves' hyperthyroidism. The V gene is TRBV20-1, the J gene TRBJ1-5, with D perhaps matching TRBD1 (6 bases). The CDR3 bases are TGCAGTGCTAGAGATGTCAGGGGTAATCAGCCCCAGCATTTT. It is translated as CSARDVRGNQPQHF.